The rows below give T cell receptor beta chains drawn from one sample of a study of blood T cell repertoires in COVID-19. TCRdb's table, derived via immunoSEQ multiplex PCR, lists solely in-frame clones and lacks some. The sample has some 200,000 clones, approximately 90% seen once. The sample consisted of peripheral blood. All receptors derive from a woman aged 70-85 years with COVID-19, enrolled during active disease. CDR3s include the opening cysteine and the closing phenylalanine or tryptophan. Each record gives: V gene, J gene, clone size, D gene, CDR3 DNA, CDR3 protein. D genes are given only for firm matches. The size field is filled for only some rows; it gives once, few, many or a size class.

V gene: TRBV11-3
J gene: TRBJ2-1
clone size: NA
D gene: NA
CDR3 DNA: TGTGCCAGCAGCGTAAAATCTACTGAGCAGTTCTTC
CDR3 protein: CASSVKSTEQFF

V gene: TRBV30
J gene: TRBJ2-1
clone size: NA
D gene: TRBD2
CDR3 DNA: TGTGCCTGGAGGGCCGGGACTAGCACATACAATGAGCAGTTCTTC
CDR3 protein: CAWRAGTSTYNEQFF

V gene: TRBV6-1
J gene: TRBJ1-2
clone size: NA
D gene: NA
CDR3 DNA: TGTGCCAGCAGTGAAGCGTGGGGCATGAGCTATGGCTACACCTTC
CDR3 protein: CASSEAWGMSYGYTF

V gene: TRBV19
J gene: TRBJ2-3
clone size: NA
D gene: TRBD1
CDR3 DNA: TGTGCCAGTAGTATCCCCCGGACAGGGGGAAGTGATACGCAGTATTTT
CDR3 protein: CASSIPRTGGSDTQYF

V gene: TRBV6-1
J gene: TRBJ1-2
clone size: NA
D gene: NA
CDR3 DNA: TGTGCCAGCAGTGAAGGGCGGTATGGCTACACCTTC
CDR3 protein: CASSEGRYGYTF

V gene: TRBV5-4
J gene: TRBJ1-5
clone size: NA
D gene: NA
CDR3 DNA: TGTGCCAGCAGCCTACAGGGCATGGGGCAGCCCCAGCATTTT
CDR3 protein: CASSLQGMGQPQHF

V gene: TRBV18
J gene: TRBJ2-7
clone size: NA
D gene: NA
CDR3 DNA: TGTGCCAGCTCTCCCCGGGACTCGTCCTACGAGCAGTACTTC
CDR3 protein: CASSPRDSSYEQYF

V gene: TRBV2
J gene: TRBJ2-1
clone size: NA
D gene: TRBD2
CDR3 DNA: TGTGCCAGCAGCCCTAGACTAGCGTACTCCTACAATGAGCAGTTCTTC
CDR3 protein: CASSPRLAYSYNEQFF

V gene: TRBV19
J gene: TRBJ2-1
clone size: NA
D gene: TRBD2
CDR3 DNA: TGTGCCACCCAGGGGCTAGCGGGAATCTACAGTGAGCAGTTCTTC
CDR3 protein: CATQGLAGIYSEQFF

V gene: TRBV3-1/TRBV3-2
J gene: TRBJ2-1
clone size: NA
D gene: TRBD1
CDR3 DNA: TGTGCCAGCAGCCCCGGGACAGGGGACTACAATGAGCAGTTCTTC
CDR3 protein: CASSPGTGDYNEQFF

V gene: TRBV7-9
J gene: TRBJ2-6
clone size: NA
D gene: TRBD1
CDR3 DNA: TGTGCCAGCAGAGGGGACAGGGATAGCTATAGGACTTTC
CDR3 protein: CASRGDRDSYRTF

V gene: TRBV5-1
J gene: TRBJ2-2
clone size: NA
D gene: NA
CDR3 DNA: TGCGCCAGCAGCTTGTCCCAGACCGGGGAGCTGTTTTTT
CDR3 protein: CASSLSQTGELFF

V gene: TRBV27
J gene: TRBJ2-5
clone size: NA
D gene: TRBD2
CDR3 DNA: TGTGCCAGCAGTCCTAGCGGGAGCTCTCCAGAGACCCAGTACTTC
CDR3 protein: CASSPSGSSPETQYF

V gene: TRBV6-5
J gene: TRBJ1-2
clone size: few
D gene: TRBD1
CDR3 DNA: TGTGCCAGCAGTTACTCGACAGGGGGATTGAGCGGCTACACCTTC
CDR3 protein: CASSYSTGGLSGYTF

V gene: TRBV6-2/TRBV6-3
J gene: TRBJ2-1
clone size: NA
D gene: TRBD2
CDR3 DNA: TGTGCCAGCAGTTACCGAGCGGGGCACCTCACCTACAATGAGCAGTTCTTC
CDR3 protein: CASSYRAGHLTYNEQFF

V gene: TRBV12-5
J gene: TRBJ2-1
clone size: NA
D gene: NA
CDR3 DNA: TGTGCTAGTGGTCCGGGGACTGATTCCTACAATGAGCAGTTCTTC
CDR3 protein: CASGPGTDSYNEQFF

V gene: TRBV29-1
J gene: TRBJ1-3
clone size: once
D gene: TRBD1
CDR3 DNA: TGCAGCGTAGATGACAGGGGTTGCGGAAACACCATATATTTT
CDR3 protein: CSVDDRGCGNTIYF

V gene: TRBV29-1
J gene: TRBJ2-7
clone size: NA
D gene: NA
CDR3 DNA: TGCAGCGTTTCGAGGCTCAGGGCTGGGGACGAGCAGTACTTC
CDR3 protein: CSVSRLRAGDEQYF

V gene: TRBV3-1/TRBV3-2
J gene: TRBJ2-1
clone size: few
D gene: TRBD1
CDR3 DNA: TGTGCCAGCGGACGGACACAGGGGACGAGCGATGAGCAGTTCTTC
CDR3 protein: CASGRTQGTSDEQFF

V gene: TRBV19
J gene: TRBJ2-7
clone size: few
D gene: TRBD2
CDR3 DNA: TGTGCCAGTAGTGGACTAGCGGGAGACTACGAGCAGTACTTC
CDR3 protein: CASSGLAGDYEQYF

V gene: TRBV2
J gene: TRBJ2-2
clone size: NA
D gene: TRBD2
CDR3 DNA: TGTGCCAGCAGCCTAAGGACTAGCGGGACCGGGGAGCTGTTTTTT
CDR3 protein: CASSLRTSGTGELFF

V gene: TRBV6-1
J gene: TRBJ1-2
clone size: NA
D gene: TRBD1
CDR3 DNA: TGTGCCAGCAGTGAACTGGGACAGGGGGCGTCTGGCTACACCTTC
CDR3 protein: CASSELGQGASGYTF

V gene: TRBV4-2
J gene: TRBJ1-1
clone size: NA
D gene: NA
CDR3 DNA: TGTGCCAGCAGCCCGGGCGGGCGCGTGAACACTGAAGCTTTCTTT
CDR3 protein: CASSPGGRVNTEAFF

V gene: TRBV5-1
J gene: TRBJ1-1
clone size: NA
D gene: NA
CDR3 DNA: TGCGCCAGCAGCCTAGAACATTTGAACACTGAAGCTTTCTTT
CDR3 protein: CASSLEHLNTEAFF

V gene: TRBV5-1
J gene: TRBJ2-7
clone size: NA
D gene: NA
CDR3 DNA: TGCGCCAGCAGCTTGGACGGCAGGGTGACCGAGCAGTACTTC
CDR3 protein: CASSLDGRVTEQYF

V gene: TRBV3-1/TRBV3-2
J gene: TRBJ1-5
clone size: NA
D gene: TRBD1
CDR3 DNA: TGTGCCAGCAGCCAAGCCGGGACAGGGGATCAGCCCCAGCATTTT
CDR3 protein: CASSQAGTGDQPQHF

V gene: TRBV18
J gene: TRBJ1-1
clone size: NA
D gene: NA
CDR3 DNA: TGTGCCAGCTCACCAGATCCCGGGGGTGAAGCTTTCTTT
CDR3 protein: CASSPDPGGEAFF

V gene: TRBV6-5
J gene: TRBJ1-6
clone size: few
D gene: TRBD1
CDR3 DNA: TGTGCCAGCAGTTTCGGGACAGGGAATTCACCCCTCCACTTT
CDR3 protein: CASSFGTGNSPLHF